The 30 T cell receptor beta chains listed next were all sequenced from one sample in a study of CD8 T cells in ankylosing spondylitis. Each CDR3 protein is one row after TCRdb ran MiXCR on the 5' RACE reads. This repertoire shows about 190,000 distinct CDR3 sequences, 10% to 15% found once; its top ten account for 8% to 13%. Sequences were obtained from blood, either unsorted or a sorted T cell fraction (not recorded which). These receptors were taken from a female donor with ankylosing spondylitis or in good health (not recorded which).

At least ten counts were recorded for this clonotype. V gene TRBV7-9 combines with J gene TRBJ2-3; 8 nucleotides align to TRBD1. From germline, CDR1 is SEHNR and CDR2 FQNEAQ (reference sequence). The CDR3 is 13 amino acids. V shed 6 bases, J shed 2 bases, and the junction held 1 base outside the gene matches. The CDR3 DNA sequence: TGTGCCAGCAGGGGACAGGTCACAGATACGCAGTATTTT. The encoded protein is CASRGQVTDTQYF.

Only a few counts were recorded for this clonotype. The V gene is TRBV7-3, the J gene TRBJ2-2; 8 nucleotides match TRBD1. With V trimmed by 5 bases and J by 1 base, 3 bases remained unmatched. CDR1 is SGHTA, CDR2 FQGTGA, per germline. The CDR3 is 15 residues long. The CDR3 region has the DNA TGTGCCAGCAGCGTGGACAGGGTGAACACCGGGGAGCTGTTTTTT. It yields the protein CASSVDRVNTGELFF.

This clonotype was counted ten times or more. J is TRBJ2-6 and V is TRBV6-2 or TRBV6-3, with D perhaps TRBD2 (6 bases). The germline gives CDR1 MNHEY, CDR2 SVGEGT. The CDR3 runs to 15 residues. V shed 7 bases and J shed 1 base, with 11 bases lying between them. Written as DNA, the CDR3 is TGTGCCAGCATCTGGGGGGTGTCTGGGGCCAACGTCCTGACTTTC. Its translation: CASIWGVSGANVLTF.

J is TRBJ2-2 and V is TRBV28; no firm D call. The V end lost 7 bases, the J end lost 0 bases, and 9 bases lay between the germline ends. Germline V gives CDR1 MDHEN, CDR2 SYDVKM. This CDR3 has 14 amino acids. This chain's CDR3 is CASIGPANTGELFF. The CDR3 DNA reads as TGTGCCAGCATTGGCCCCGCGAACACCGGGGAGCTGTTTTTT.

Worth noting for this clonotype: This could be a read error, since a much larger clone is one nucleotide away. The CDR3, as DNA: TGTGCCAGCAGTTTTCTCGTGGGAGGCTACACCTTC. This sequence encodes CASSFLVGGYTF. The chain uses TRBV12-3 or TRBV12-4 and TRBJ1-2; D gene uncertain. V lost 3 bases to trimming and J lost 8 bases, with 10 bases between them. This CDR3 contains 12 residues.

This clonotype has a count of ten or more. CDR3 sequence (DNA): TGCAGTGCTAGAGGGGGCCAAGCGGGGGTAGGCGAGACCCAGTACTTC. This gives the protein CSARGGQAGVGETQYF. This chain uses TRBV20-1 with TRBJ2-5; TRBD2 aligns across 8 bases. The V gene's germline CDR1 is DFQATT and CDR2 SNEGSKA (reference sequence). Losses at the gene ends were 1 base for V and 5 bases for J; bases not matched to a gene: 12. The CDR3 spans 16 residues.

This clonotype was recorded at least ten times. The chain links TRBV4-3 to TRBJ1-2, with D possibly being TRBD1 (5 bases). V was cut by 0 bases and J by 8 bases, with 10 bases left in between. Germline loops: CDR1 LGHNA, CDR2 YSLEER. The CDR3 spans 13 residues. CDR3 sequence (DNA): TGCGCCAGCAGCCAAGATGGGGCTGGGGGCTACACCTTC. Translation: CASSQDGAGGYTF.

This clonotype was counted only a few times. The rearrangement joins TRBV7-9 to TRBJ1-5; 12 bases line up with TRBD1. V was pared by 0 bases and J by 4 bases, with 4 bases of the junction left unmatched. Germline CDR1 is SEHNR and CDR2 is FQNEAQ (reference sequence). This CDR3 is built from 17 residues. CDR3 sequence: CASSLAGTGGLNQPQHF. CDR3 DNA sequence: TGTGCCAGCAGCTTAGCCGGGACAGGGGGCTTGAATCAGCCCCAGCATTTT.

In its sample, this clonotype was seen many times. This chain joins TRBV7-9 and TRBJ2-7; 9 bases fit TRBD2. Germline assignment: CDR1 SEHNR and CDR2 FQNEAQ (reference sequence). This CDR3 spans 14 amino acids. The junction had 2 bases not matched to a gene; V was cut back by 5 bases and J by 0 bases. CDR3 in DNA: TGTGCCAGCAGCGCTAGCGGGACCTCCTACGAGCAGTACTTC. It translates to CASSASGTSYEQYF.

The chain has TRBV30 and TRBJ2-1; 13 bases map to TRBD2. CDR3 length: 15 residues. The germline V gene encodes CDR1 GTSNPN and CDR2 SVGIG (reference sequence). Losses at the gene ends were 0 bases for V and 8 bases for J; bases not matched to a gene: 4. The CDR3 is CAWSVPGLAGDEQFF. The CDR3 nucleotides read TGTGCCTGGAGTGTACCCGGACTAGCGGGGGATGAGCAGTTCTTC.

This clonotype showed up many times. This CDR3 reads CASSQAPGSGSDIQYF. The CDR3 region has the DNA TGTGCCAGCAGCCAAGCCCCCGGGAGTGGTTCGGACATTCAGTACTTC. The chain recombines TRBV4-2 with TRBJ2-4; tentatively, D is TRBD2 (6 bases). The germline V gene has CDR1 LGHNA and CDR2 YNFKEQ. The CDR3 has 16 residues. The V end lost 1 base, the J end lost 8 bases, and 18 bases lay between the germline ends.

The chain recombines TRBV19 with TRBJ2-1; TRBD1 aligns across 7 bases. The germline V gene has CDR1 LNHDA and CDR2 SQIVND (reference sequence). The CDR3 runs to 15 residues. V shed 8 bases, J shed 2 bases, and the junction held 9 bases outside the gene matches. CDR3 residues: CASRLEGATYNEQFF. Written as DNA, the CDR3 is TGTGCCAGTCGCCTCGAGGGGGCTACCTACAATGAGCAGTTCTTC.

The rearrangement joins TRBV5-1 to TRBJ2-1, with 9 bases that match TRBD2. Germline V gene data show CDR1 as SGHRS and CDR2 as YFSETQ. Trimming at V came to 2 bases and at J to 4 bases, leaving 7 bases not matched to a gene. The CDR3 is made up of 16 amino acids. CDR3 amino acids: CASSFLPSGAYNEQFF. The CDR3 DNA is TGCGCCAGCAGCTTCCTGCCTAGCGGGGCTTACAATGAGCAGTTCTTC. Full variable domain (missing parts from reference TRBV5-1 and TRBJ2-1): KAGVTQTPRYLIKTRGQQVTLSCSPISGHRSVSWYQQTPGQGLQFLFEYFSETQRNKGNFPGRFSGRQFSNSRSEMNVSTLELGDSALYLCASSFLPSGAYNEQFFGPGTRLTVL.

This clonotype has a count of ten or more. The CDR3 nucleotides read TGCGCCAGCAGCTACCTGACAGGGCCCACAGATACGCAGTATTTT. It codes for CASSYLTGPTDTQYF. This chain connects TRBV5-1 to TRBJ2-3; 7 nucleotides align to TRBD1. V trimming: 3 bases; J trimming: 2 bases; junction bases outside the gene matches: 6. Germline CDR1 SGHRS, CDR2 YFSETQ. The CDR3 extends over 15 amino acids.

In regard to this clonotype: Given a much more abundant clone one base away, this may be a read error. The chain joins TRBV7-9 to TRBJ1-6; TRBD1 is a possible D gene (5 bases). Germline lookup yields CDR1 SEHNR and CDR2 FQNEAQ (reference sequence). CDR3 length: 13 amino acids. The CDR3 DNA reads as TGTGCCAGCAGCTTAGGACAGAATTCACCCCTCCTCTTT. Translating gives CASSLGQNSPLLF.

This clonotype appeared many times. The chain combines TRBV4-3 with TRBJ1-1; D remains ambiguous. Germline-derived CDR1 and CDR2 are LGHNA and YSLEER. The length of the CDR3 is 15 residues. Trimming took 0 bases from V and 5 from J, leaving 13 bases between them. CDR3 coding DNA: TGCGCCAGCAGCCAAGATTGGAGGGCCCGGACTGAAGCTTTCTTT. This gives the protein CASSQDWRARTEAFF.

This clonotype was detected ten times or more. The V gene is TRBV29-1, the J gene TRBJ1-2, with D perhaps matching TRBD1 (6 bases). The germline CDR1 and CDR2 sequences are SQVTM and ANQGSEA. The V end lost 4 bases, the J end lost 4 bases, and 13 bases lay between the germline ends. There are 13 residues in the CDR3. The CDR3 DNA sequence: TGCAGCGTTGTTGGGGGGGCGAGCTATGGCTACACCTTC. It specifies CSVVGGASYGYTF. Supplemented by reference TRBV29-1 and TRBJ1-2, the full variable domain reads SAVISQKPSRDICQRGTSLTIQCQVDSQVTMMFWYRQQPGQSLTLIATANQGSEATYESGFVIDKFPISRPNLTFSTLTVSNMSPEDSSIYLCSVVGGASYGYTFGSGTRLTVV.

Comments on this clonotype: An end of the junction does not agree with germline; a read error may underlie this. The V call is TRBV20-1, the J call TRBJ2-6, with D perhaps TRBD1 (5 bases). CDR3 length: 14 residues. Germline V gene lookup returns CDR1 DFQATT and CDR2 SNEGSKA (reference sequence). CDR3 loop: CSARSNSGANILTF. In nucleotides, the CDR3 is TGCAGTGCTAGATCTAACTCTGGGGCCAACATCCTGACTTTC.

Ten or more counts support this clonotype. The V gene is TRBV27, the J gene TRBJ2-1; 13 bases line up with TRBD2. From germline, CDR1 is MNHEY and CDR2 SMNVEV (reference sequence). The CDR3 covers 15 residues. V shed 2 bases and J 7 bases; nucleotides not matched to a gene: 2. CDR3 sequence reads: CASSLTSGRGNEQFF. DNA of the CDR3: TGTGCCAGCAGTTTAACTAGCGGGAGGGGAAATGAGCAGTTCTTC.

Of note for this clonotype: This may be a read error: a much more frequent sequence differs by one nucleotide. V usage is TRBV29-1 and J usage is TRBJ1-5; no clear D gene. Trimming cost V 8 bases and J 2 bases, with 13 bases left between them. The CDR3 is 13 residues long. Germline assignment: CDR1 SQVTM and CDR2 ANQGSEA. The CDR3 spells CSIGEGGNQPQHF. CDR3 sequence (DNA): TGCAGCATTGGGGAGGGAGGCAATCAGCCCCAGCATTTT.

V is TRBV5-6 and J is TRBJ2-6, with TRBD2 identical over 11 bases. Losses at the gene ends were 4 bases for V and 0 bases for J; bases not matched to a gene: 6. This CDR3 contains 18 residues. Germline lookup yields CDR1 SGHDT and CDR2 YYEEEE. This CDR3 is CASSPLAGVFSGANVLTF. CDR3 nucleotides: TGTGCCAGCAGCCCACTAGCGGGAGTCTTCTCTGGGGCCAACGTCCTGACTTTC.

The sample holds many counts of this clonotype. The chain is built from TRBV4-3 and TRBJ2-6, with D hard to call. The CDR3 is made up of 16 amino acids. V lost 0 bases and J lost 0, with 6 bases in between. Germline CDR1 reads LGHNA; CDR2 reads YSLEER. The CDR3 here is CASSQESHSGANVLTF. CDR3 DNA: TGCGCCAGCAGCCAAGAGAGTCACTCTGGGGCCAACGTCCTGACTTTC.

This clonotype appeared many times. The genes are TRBV29-1 and TRBJ2-7; TRBD1 or TRBD2 may be the D gene (5 bases each). V lost 5 bases and J lost 2, with 10 bases in between. Germline V lookup: CDR1 SQVTM, CDR2 ANQGSEA. This CDR3 is built from 12 residues. CDR3 amino acids: CSVSQGAYEQYF. CDR3 DNA: TGCAGCGTTTCTCAGGGAGCCTACGAGCAGTACTTC.

This clonotype has at least ten counts. V usage is TRBV9 and J usage is TRBJ2-3; TRBD2 matches 9 bases. Germline-derived CDR1 and CDR2 are SGDLS and YYNGEE. The CDR3 contains 14 residues. J lost 8 bases, V lost 9 bases, and 13 bases had no gene match. This CDR3 is CANTPKREEGTQYF. The CDR3 DNA sequence: TGTGCCAACACCCCAAAGCGGGAGGAAGGTACGCAGTATTTT.

This clonotype was counted at least ten times. V gene TRBV5-5 combines with J gene TRBJ2-1; tentatively, D is TRBD1 or TRBD2 (5 bases each). Trimming removed 3 bases from V and 4 bases from J, with 14 bases in between. The CDR3 sequence is 15 residues long. The germline CDR1 and CDR2 sequences are SGHKS and YYEKEE (reference sequence). CDR3 residues: CASSWPGRGYNEQFF. In nucleotides, the CDR3 is TGTGCCAGCAGCTGGCCGGGGCGCGGATACAATGAGCAGTTCTTC.

This clonotype was counted ten times or more. The V and J genes are TRBV12-3 or TRBV12-4 and TRBJ1-2; D unresolved. The CDR3 contains 16 residues. Deletions cut 5 bases from V and 4 bases from J, with 20 bases between. The CDR3 loop reads CASSPTGGNLVYGYTF. In DNA form, the CDR3 reads TGTGCCAGCAGTCCCACCGGAGGGAATCTGGTCTATGGCTACACCTTC.

The genes are TRBV11-2 and TRBJ2-5; D could derive from TRBD1 or TRBD2 (5 bases each). CDR3 length: 12 residues. In germline, CDR1 is SGHAT, CDR2 FQNNGV. V lost 8 bases and J 2 bases, leaving 9 bases between the germline ends. Written as DNA, the CDR3 is TGTGCCAGCGCTGGGGGTCAAGAGACCCAGTACTTC. Its translation is CASAGGQETQYF.

This clonotype was recorded at least ten times. The J gene is TRBJ2-2, the V gene TRBV5-1; 8 bases match TRBD2. The CDR3 is 17 amino acids. Germline CDR1 is SGHRS and CDR2 is YFSETQ. V was pared by 3 bases and J by 2 bases, with 9 bases of the junction left unmatched. The CDR3 region has the DNA TGCGCCAGCAGCTCTTGGGCGGGAGGCCCTAACACCGGGGAGCTGTTTTTT. Its translation is CASSSWAGGPNTGELFF.

Many counts were recorded for this clonotype. The rearrangement joins TRBV12-3 or TRBV12-4 to TRBJ1-1, with D unresolved. Trimming removed 5 bases at V and 6 bases at J, with 16 bases between. The CDR3 has 14 residues. For the CDR3, the DNA is TGTGCCAGCAGTATGGGGTGGGCAGCGGCTGAAGCTTTCTTT. This gives the protein CASSMGWAAAEAFF.

This clonotype was seen many times. CDR3 in DNA: TGTGCCAGCAGCTACGGACAGGGTGCCGGGCCCCAGCATTTT. Protein product: CASSYGQGAGPQHF. The chain carries TRBV5-6 and TRBJ1-5; TRBD1 matches 8 bases. Trimming at V came to 3 bases and at J to 9 bases, leaving 8 bases not matched to a gene. The CDR3 spans 14 residues. From germline, CDR1 is SGHDT and CDR2 YYEEEE.